The entry below gives a single T cell receptor (beta chain) sequence along with its context. The data stem from a study of blood T cell repertoires in COVID-19. V lost 5 bases, J lost 0 bases, and 16 bases lay in between. CDR3 length: 16 residues. Germline assignment: CDR1 SEHNR and CDR2 FQNEAQ (reference sequence). Some clones are missing from TCRdb's copy, which holds only in-frame ones; the method was immunoSEQ multiplex PCR. The sample lists roughly 110,000 clones, roughly nine tenths occurring once. V usage is TRBV7-9 and J usage is TRBJ1-1; possible D gene TRBD1, 6 bases. This TCR derives from a man aged 35 to 55 with active or convalescent COVID-19. Sequencing was carried out using peripheral blood. The DNA for the CDR3 is TGTGCCAGCAGCCGTGACCTAGGACAGATGAACACTGAAGCTTTCTTT. Its translation: CASSRDLGQMNTEAFF.